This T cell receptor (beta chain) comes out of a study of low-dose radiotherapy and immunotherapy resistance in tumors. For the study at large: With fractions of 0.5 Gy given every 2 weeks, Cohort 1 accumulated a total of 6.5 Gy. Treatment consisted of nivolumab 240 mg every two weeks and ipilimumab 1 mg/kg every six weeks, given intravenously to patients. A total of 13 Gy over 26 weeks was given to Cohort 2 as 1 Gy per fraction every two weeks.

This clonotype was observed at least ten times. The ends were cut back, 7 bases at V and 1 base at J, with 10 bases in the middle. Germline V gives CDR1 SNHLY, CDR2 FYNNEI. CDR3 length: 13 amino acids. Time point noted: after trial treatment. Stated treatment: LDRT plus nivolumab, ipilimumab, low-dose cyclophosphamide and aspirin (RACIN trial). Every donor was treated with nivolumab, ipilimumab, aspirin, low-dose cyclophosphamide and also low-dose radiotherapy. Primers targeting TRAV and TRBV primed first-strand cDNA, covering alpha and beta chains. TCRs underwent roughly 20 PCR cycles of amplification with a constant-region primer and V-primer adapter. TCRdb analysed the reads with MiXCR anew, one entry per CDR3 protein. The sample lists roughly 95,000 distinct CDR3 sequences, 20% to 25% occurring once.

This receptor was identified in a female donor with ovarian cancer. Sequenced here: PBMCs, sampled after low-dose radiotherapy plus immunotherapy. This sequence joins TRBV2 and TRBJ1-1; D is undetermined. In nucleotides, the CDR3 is TGTGCCAGCATTCGGGCCGAGAACACTGAAGCTTTCTTT. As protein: CASIRAENTEAFF.